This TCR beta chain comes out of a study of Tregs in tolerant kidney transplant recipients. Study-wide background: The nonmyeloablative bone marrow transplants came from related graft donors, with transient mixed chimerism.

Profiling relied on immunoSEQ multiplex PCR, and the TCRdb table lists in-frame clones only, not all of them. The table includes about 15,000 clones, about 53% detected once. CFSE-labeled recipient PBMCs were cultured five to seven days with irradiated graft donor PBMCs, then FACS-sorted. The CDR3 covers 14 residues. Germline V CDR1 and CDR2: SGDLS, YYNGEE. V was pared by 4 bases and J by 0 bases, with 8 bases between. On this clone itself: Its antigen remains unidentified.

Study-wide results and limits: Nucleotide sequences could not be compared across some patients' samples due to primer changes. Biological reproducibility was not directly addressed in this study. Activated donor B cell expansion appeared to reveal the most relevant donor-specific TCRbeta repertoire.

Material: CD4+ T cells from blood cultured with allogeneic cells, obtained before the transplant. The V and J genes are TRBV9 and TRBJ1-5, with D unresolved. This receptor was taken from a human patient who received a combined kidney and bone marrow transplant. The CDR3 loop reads CASSPNYSNQPQHF. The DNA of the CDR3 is TGTGCCAGCAGCCCTAACTATAGCAATCAGCCCCAGCATTTT.